The 31 T cell receptor beta chains reported below all come from one sample, sequenced in a study of early T cells in non-severe SARS-CoV-2 infection (dated by TCRdb to the early 2020s). Receptor libraries were prepared by 5' RACE. Instrument used: NextSeq 500. The public reads were reprocessed in TCRdb via fastp at Q25 and MiXCR, keeping in-frame beta chains. CDR3 protein sequences are deduplicated, and each keeps its most common genes and DNA. Across this sample there are some 61,000 distinct CDR3 sequences, with approximately 13% seen only once. The top ten clones comprise roughly 8.3% of the sample. The sequenced material came from whole blood. The receptors here all came from an adult who was a healthcare worker with PCR-confirmed SARS-CoV-2 infection or an uninfected control (not recorded which).

In this sample, this clonotype turned up many times. The chain's CDR3 is CASSATSGAKNIQYF. The CDR3 DNA reads TGTGCCAGCAGCGCGACTAGCGGAGCCAAAAACATTCAGTACTTC. The V call is TRBV7-8, the J call TRBJ2-4; 9 bases match TRBD2. CDR1 and CDR2 (germline): SGHVS, FQNEAQ. There are 15 residues in the CDR3. With 5 bases clipped from V and 0 bases from J, the junction kept 2 bases outside the gene matches.

This clonotype has just a few counts. The CDR3 region is CASSWRQGAGQETQYF. CDR3 coding DNA: TGTGCCAGCAGCTGGCGACAGGGGGCTGGGCAAGAGACCCAGTACTTC. This rearrangement joins TRBV7-9 to TRBJ2-5; the match to TRBD1 covers 10 bases. V lost 4 bases, J lost 2 bases, and 7 bases stayed unmatched. This CDR3 has 16 residues. The V gene's germline CDR1 is SEHNR and CDR2 FQNEAQ (reference sequence). The full variable domain, its missing parts supplied by reference TRBV7-9 and TRBJ2-5, is DTGVSQNPRHKITKRGQNVTFRCDPISEHNRLYWYRQTLGQGPEFLTYFQNEAQLEKSRLLSDRFSAERPKGSFSTLEIQRTEQGDSAMYLCASSWRQGAGQETQYFGPGTRLLVL.

The CDR3 sequence: CASSFGSPSNKNIQYF. In nucleotides, the CDR3 is TGTGCCAGCAGCTTTGGTAGCCCCAGTAACAAAAACATTCAGTACTTC. The J gene is TRBJ2-4, the V gene TRBV7-9, with unresolved D. The CDR3 is 16 amino acids. Germline V lookup: CDR1 SEHNR, CDR2 FQNEAQ (reference sequence). The V end was cut by 3 bases, the J end by 3 bases, with 15 bases between. Complete variable domain (other parts from reference TRBV7-9 and TRBJ2-4): DTGVSQNPRHKITKRGQNVTFRCDPISEHNRLYWYRQTLGQGPEFLTYFQNEAQLEKSRLLSDRFSAERPKGSFSTLEIQRTEQGDSAMYLCASSFGSPSNKNIQYFGAGTRLSVL.

The chain recombines TRBV25-1 with TRBJ1-4, with 7 bases that match TRBD1. Germline trimming cut 5 bases from V and 7 bases from J; bases unmatched to any gene: 4. This CDR3 is 13 amino acids long. Looked up from germline, CDR1 is MGHDK and CDR2 is SYGVNS. The CDR3 reads CASSTGTVEKLFF. The CDR3 DNA is TGTGCCAGCAGTACCGGGACAGTTGAAAAACTGTTTTTT.

This clonotype was seen repeatedly, ten times or more. The chain has TRBV7-2 and TRBJ2-1; 13 bases map to TRBD2. CDR1 and CDR2 from the germline V gene are SGHTA and FQGNSA. The CDR3 has 13 residues. Unmatched junction bases numbered 5, after V lost 4 bases and J lost 14 bases. In DNA form, the CDR3 reads TGTGCCAGCAGCTCTGGGACTAGCGGGATTAAGTTCTTC. As protein: CASSSGTSGIKFF.

A few counts support this clonotype. The chain is built from TRBV21-1 and TRBJ2-5; TRBD1 is the table's D call and was not checked against the DNA. TRBV21-1 is a recognized pseudogene. This CDR3 contains 13 residues. The CDR3 coding sequence is TGTGCCAGCACCCCGGCCCCGGAAGAGACCCAGTACTTC. It yields the protein CASTPAPEETQYF.

The V gene is TRBV12-3 or TRBV12-4, the J gene TRBJ2-3, with D unresolved. This CDR3 is built from 15 residues. With 2 bases removed from V and 2 bases from J, the gap between germline ends came to 11 bases. CDR3 protein: CASSLRMGFTDTQYF. The CDR3 DNA reads as TGTGCCAGCAGTTTACGAATGGGCTTCACAGATACGCAGTATTTT.

The chain uses TRBV5-1 and TRBJ1-1; TRBD1 might be the D (5 bases). The CDR3 extends over 15 amino acids. Germline CDR1 is SGHRS and CDR2 is YFSETQ. Trimming removed 4 bases from V and 7 bases from J, with 20 bases in between. CDR3 DNA sequence: TGCGCCAGCAGCCAGATCCGGGGCCAAAGTGGTGAAGCTTTCTTT. This encodes CASSQIRGQSGEAFF.

This clonotype was seen repeatedly, ten times or more. The chain uses TRBV5-1 and TRBJ1-2, with 7 positions matching TRBD1. The CDR3 covers 15 residues. From germline, CDR1 is SGHRS and CDR2 YFSETQ. Unmatched junction bases numbered 4, after V lost 0 bases and J lost 2 bases. CDR3 bases: TGCGCCAGCAGCTTGGGGTTGACAGGGAACTATGGCTACACCTTC. Residues: CASSLGLTGNYGYTF.

This rearrangement joins TRBV29-1 to TRBJ1-1, with D unclear. V was trimmed by 5 bases and J by 1 base, leaving 5 bases between them. The CDR3 covers 11 residues. Germline values: CDR1 SQVTM, CDR2 ANQGSEA. This CDR3 reads CSVSPNTEAFF. The CDR3 coding sequence is TGCAGCGTTAGCCCGAACACTGAAGCTTTCTTT.

This clonotype has just a few counts. The chain links TRBV5-5 to TRBJ2-2; D gene uncertain. The CDR3 spans 14 residues. Germline CDR1 is SGHKS and CDR2 is YYEKEE (reference sequence). Deletions cut 1 base from V and 7 bases from J, with 11 bases between. The CDR3, as DNA: TGTGCCAGCAGCTTGTCTACCTACGGCGGGGAGCTGTTTTTT. Translation gives CASSLSTYGGELFF.

This clonotype was recorded at least ten times. The chain carries TRBV7-2 and TRBJ2-7, with D unresolved. CDR1 is SGHTA and CDR2 is FQGNSA in the germline V gene. The CDR3 contains 15 residues. Trimming pared 3 bases from V and 0 bases from J, leaving 12 bases between. CDR3 DNA: TGTGCCAGCAGCTTGGGTCACCAGAGCTCCTACGAGCAGTACTTC. Amino acid sequence: CASSLGHQSSYEQYF.

This clonotype was counted between two and nine times. J is TRBJ2-1 and V is TRBV7-9; the D gene could be TRBD1 or TRBD2 (5 bases each). V dropped 5 bases and J dropped 4 bases, with 18 bases sitting between them. Germline V lookup: CDR1 SEHNR, CDR2 FQNEAQ (reference sequence). The CDR3 is made up of 16 amino acids. The CDR3 loop reads CASSGQRTFTYNEQFF. In nucleotides, the CDR3 is TGTGCCAGCAGCGGACAAAGGACTTTTACTTACAATGAGCAGTTCTTC.

This clonotype was detected ten times or more. The chain employs TRBV29-1 and TRBJ2-4; maybe TRBD1 (5 bases). Looked up from germline, CDR1 is SQVTM and CDR2 is ANQGSEA. Between the trimmed V and J ends, which lost 3 bases and 5 bases, there was a span of 8 bases. The CDR3 extends over 12 amino acids. The CDR3 DNA reads TGCAGCGTTGACCAGGGCGAAAACATTCAGTACTTC. It is translated as CSVDQGENIQYF. The complete variable domain, with remaining parts taken from reference TRBV29-1 and TRBJ2-4, reads SAVISQKPSRDICQRGTSLTIQCQVDSQVTMMFWYRQQPGQSLTLIATANQGSEATYESGFVIDKFPISRPNLTFSTLTVSNMSPEDSSIYLCSVDQGENIQYFGAGTRLSVL.

In this sample, this clonotype turned up many times. The V and J genes are TRBV6-2 or TRBV6-3 and TRBJ1-2; D gene uncertain. With 7 bases removed from V and 2 bases from J, the gap between germline ends came to 17 bases. The CDR3 is 15 amino acids. The germline gives CDR1 MNHEY, CDR2 SVGEGT. Here the CDR3 reads CASMGGGEPNYGYTF. CDR3 in DNA: TGTGCCAGCATGGGCGGTGGGGAGCCCAACTATGGCTACACCTTC.

This clonotype was counted at least ten times. This chain links TRBV10-1 with TRBJ1-1; 7 nucleotides match TRBD1. Germline V gives CDR1 WNHNN, CDR2 SYGVQD (reference sequence). There are 13 residues in the CDR3. After removal of 6 bases from V and 3 bases from J, the junction contained 4 bases not matched to a gene. The chain's CDR3 is CASRSDRDTEAFF. The CDR3 DNA reads as TGCGCCAGCAGGTCTGACAGGGACACTGAAGCTTTCTTT.

The chain is built from TRBV9 and TRBJ2-2; 8 bases agree with TRBD2. The CDR3 loop spans 17 amino acids. Germline-derived CDR1 and CDR2 are SGDLS and YYNGEE. The J segment lost 5 bases and the V segment lost 4 bases, leaving 13 bases of the junction unmatched. In nucleotides, the CDR3 is TGTGCCAGCAGCCCCTCTTGGGTTAGCGGGGCGACCGGGGAGCTGTTTTTT. Residues: CASSPSWVSGATGELFF.

This clonotype showed up just a few times. The chain employs TRBV12-3 or TRBV12-4 and TRBJ1-6; D unresolved. Trimming took 3 bases from V and 8 from J, leaving 11 bases between them. CDR3 size: 14 residues. The CDR3 spells CASSLDSGHSPLHF. CDR3 nucleotides: TGTGCCAGCAGTTTGGATTCGGGCCATTCACCCCTCCACTTT.

The sample holds many counts of this clonotype. J is TRBJ2-1 and V is TRBV12-3 or TRBV12-4, with D unclear. The V end lost 2 bases, the J end lost 5 bases, and 7 bases lay between the germline ends. The CDR3 is 13 residues long. The DNA for the CDR3 is TGTGCCAGCAGTTTAAGGCGAGACAATGAGCAGTTCTTC. Its translation is CASSLRRDNEQFF.

In this sample, this clonotype turned up a few times. The V call is TRBV6-2 or TRBV6-3, the J call TRBJ1-1; D is ambiguous. CDR1 is MNHEY, CDR2 SVGEGT, per germline. Trimming cost V 2 bases and J 6 bases, with 7 bases left between them. CDR3 length equals 12 residues. The CDR3 sequence is CASSYGRPEAFF. The CDR3 DNA sequence: TGTGCCAGCAGTTACGGGCGCCCTGAAGCTTTCTTT.

For this clonotype: This may be a read error, as it is one base from a much larger clone. This sequence joins TRBV7-2 and TRBJ2-2; D remains unclear. The CDR3 length is 15 residues. Germline CDR1 SGHTA, CDR2 FQGNSA. The V and J ends lost 5 bases and 6 bases respectively, with 16 bases between them. The CDR3 DNA sequence: TGTGCCAGCAGCCAGAGGTTCGGGTGGTCCGGGGAGCTGTTTTTT. It is translated as CASSQRFGWSGELFF. Full variable domain (outside the CDR3, taken from reference TRBV7-2 and TRBJ2-2): GAGVSQSPSNKVTEKGKDVELRCDPISGHTALYWYRQSLGQGLEFLIYFQGNSAPDKSGLPSDRFSAERTGGSVSTLTIQRTQQEDSAVYLCASSQRFGWSGELFFGEGSRLTVL.

This clonotype was detected only a few times. V and J are TRBV29-1 and TRBJ2-1, with a tentative D call TRBD2 (6 bases). Between the trimmed V and J ends, which lost 8 bases and 3 bases, there was a span of 11 bases. This CDR3 is 12 amino acids long. Germline V gene data show CDR1 as SQVTM and CDR2 as ANQGSEA. The CDR3 protein is CSSGGSYNEQFF. The CDR3 DNA sequence: TGCAGCTCCGGGGGTAGCTACAATGAGCAGTTCTTC.

This clonotype was seen many times. The chain uses TRBV7-3 and TRBJ1-1; TRBD1 is a possible D gene (5 bases). The CDR3 extends over 14 amino acids. Germline V gene lookup returns CDR1 SGHTA and CDR2 FQGTGA. V gave up 5 bases and J gave up 5 bases, with 15 bases separating them. The CDR3, as DNA: TGTGCCAGCAGCCCAGGCCTAAGGGGAACTGAAGCTTTCTTT. Amino acid sequence: CASSPGLRGTEAFF.

The rearrangement uses TRBV2 and TRBJ2-1, with D perhaps TRBD1 (5 bases). V lost 7 bases to trimming and J lost 0 bases, with 13 bases between them. CDR1 and CDR2 (germline): SNHLY, FYNNEI. The CDR3 extends over 15 amino acids. The DNA for the CDR3 is TGTGCCAGCACCAGCAGGGCGGACTCCTACAATGAGCAGTTCTTC. It specifies CASTSRADSYNEQFF.

This clonotype was detected a few times. The chain combines TRBV18 with TRBJ2-7; D might be TRBD1 (6 bases). CDR3 size: 13 residues. V was cut by 1 base and J by 3 bases, with 7 bases left in between. Germline CDR1 reads KGHSH; CDR2 reads LQKENI. The CDR3 sequence: CASSPQQGYEQYF. The DNA of the CDR3 is TGTGCCAGCTCACCACAACAGGGCTACGAGCAGTACTTC.

This clonotype has a handful of counts. The rearrangement joins TRBV9 to TRBJ1-2, with D maybe TRBD1 (6 bases). Looked up from germline, CDR1 is SGDLS and CDR2 is YYNGEE. The CDR3 is 15 residues long. Trimming cost V 0 bases and J 0 bases, with 9 bases left between them. CDR3 region: CASSVGGQSNYGYTF. CDR3 bases: TGTGCCAGCAGCGTAGGAGGACAGTCTAACTATGGCTACACCTTC.

J is TRBJ1-1 and V is TRBV5-8; tentative D call: TRBD1 (5 bases). The length of the CDR3 is 14 residues. Germline V gene data show CDR1 as SGHTS and CDR2 as YDEGEE. Deletions cut 4 bases from V and 6 bases from J, with 16 bases between. CDR3 DNA sequence: TGTGCCAGCAGCCCTCCGGGGCTGAAATCTGAAGCTTTCTTT. Protein: CASSPPGLKSEAFF. Together with reference TRBV5-8 and TRBJ1-1, the CDR3 gives the full variable domain: EAGVTQSPTHLIKTRGQQATLRCSPISGHTSVYWYQQALGLGLQFLLWYDEGEERNRGNFPPRFSGRQFPNYSSELNVNALELEDSALYLCASSPPGLKSEAFFGQGTRLTVV.

This clonotype came up many times. V usage is TRBV4-2 and J usage is TRBJ2-7; D may match TRBD1 or TRBD2 (5 bases each). The V end was cut by 0 bases, the J end by 3 bases, with 18 bases between. Germline loops: CDR1 LGHNA, CDR2 YNFKEQ. This CDR3 has 17 residues. CDR3 coding DNA: TGTGCCAGCAGCCAAGATGGGGATAGTGGGACCGACTACGAGCAGTACTTC. Protein product: CASSQDGDSGTDYEQYF.

This clonotype has only a few counts. The chain recombines TRBV27 with TRBJ1-5, with TRBD1 matching 10 bases. The CDR3 consists of 15 residues. Per the germline V gene, CDR1 is MNHEY and CDR2 is SMNVEV (reference sequence). The trim removed 6 bases at V and 2 bases at J, leaving 4 bases unmatched. CDR3 sequence: CASRRTGGGNQPQHF. In nucleotides, the CDR3 is TGTGCCAGCAGACGGACAGGGGGTGGCAATCAGCCCCAGCATTTT.

The chain has TRBV10-3 and TRBJ2-3, with 9 bases that match TRBD2. The CDR3 is made up of 15 amino acids. Trimming at V came to 4 bases and at J to 1 base, leaving 3 bases not matched to a gene. Germline CDR1 is ENHRY and CDR2 is SYGVKD. CDR3 DNA: TGTGCCATCAGTGGACTAGCGGAGGGCACAGATACGCAGTATTTT. Translating gives CAISGLAEGTDTQYF.

This clonotype showed up many times. This chain connects TRBV5-1 to TRBJ1-1, with D unclear. CDR1 is SGHRS and CDR2 is YFSETQ in the germline V gene. This CDR3 is 15 amino acids long. Deletions cut 0 bases from V and 1 base from J, with 10 bases between. This CDR3 is CASSLDTRPNTEAFF. CDR3 nucleotide sequence: TGCGCCAGCAGCTTGGACACCAGACCGAACACTGAAGCTTTCTTT.